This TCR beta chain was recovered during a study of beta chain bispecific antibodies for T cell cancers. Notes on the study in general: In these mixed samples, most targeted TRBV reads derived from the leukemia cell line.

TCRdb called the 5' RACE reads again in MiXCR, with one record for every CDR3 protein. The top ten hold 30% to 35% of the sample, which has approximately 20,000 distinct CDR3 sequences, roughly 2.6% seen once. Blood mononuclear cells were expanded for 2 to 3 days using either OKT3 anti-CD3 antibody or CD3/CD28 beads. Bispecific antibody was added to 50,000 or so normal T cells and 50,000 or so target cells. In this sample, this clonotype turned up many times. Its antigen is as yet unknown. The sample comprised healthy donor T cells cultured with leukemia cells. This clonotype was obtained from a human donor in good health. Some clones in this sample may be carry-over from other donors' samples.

In nucleotides, the CDR3 is TGCGCCAGCAGCTTGGTAGCACAGAGCTCCTACAATGAGCAGTTCTTC. This encodes CASSLVAQSSYNEQFF. This chain links TRBV5-1 with TRBJ2-1; no firm D call. There are 16 residues in the CDR3. The V gene's germline CDR1 is SGHRS and CDR2 YFSETQ. Deletions cut 0 bases from V and 0 bases from J, with 10 bases between.